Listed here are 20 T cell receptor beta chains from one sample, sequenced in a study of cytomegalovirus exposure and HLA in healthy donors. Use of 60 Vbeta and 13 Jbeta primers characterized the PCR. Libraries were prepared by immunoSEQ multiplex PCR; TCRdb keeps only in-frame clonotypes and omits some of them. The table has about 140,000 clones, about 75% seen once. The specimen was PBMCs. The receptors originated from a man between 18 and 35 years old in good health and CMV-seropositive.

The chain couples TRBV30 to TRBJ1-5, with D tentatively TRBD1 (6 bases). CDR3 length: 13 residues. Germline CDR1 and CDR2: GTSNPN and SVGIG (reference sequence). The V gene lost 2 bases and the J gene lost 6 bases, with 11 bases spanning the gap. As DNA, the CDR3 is TGTGCCTGGAGTAGGGGGGGGACTCAGCCCCAGCATTTT. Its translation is CAWSRGGTQPQHF.

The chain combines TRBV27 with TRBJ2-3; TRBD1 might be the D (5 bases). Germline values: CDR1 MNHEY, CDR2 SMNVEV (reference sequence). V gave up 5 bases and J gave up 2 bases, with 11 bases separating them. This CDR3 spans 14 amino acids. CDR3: CASSTATATDTQYF. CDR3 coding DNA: TGTGCCAGCAGTACCGCGACAGCCACAGATACGCAGTATTTT.

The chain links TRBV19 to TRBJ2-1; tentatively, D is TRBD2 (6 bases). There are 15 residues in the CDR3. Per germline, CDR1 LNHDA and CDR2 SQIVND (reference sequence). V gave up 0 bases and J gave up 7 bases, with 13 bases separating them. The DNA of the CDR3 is TGTGCCAGTAGTATAGATCATACTAGCTTGAATGAGCAGTTCTTC. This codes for CASSIDHTSLNEQFF.

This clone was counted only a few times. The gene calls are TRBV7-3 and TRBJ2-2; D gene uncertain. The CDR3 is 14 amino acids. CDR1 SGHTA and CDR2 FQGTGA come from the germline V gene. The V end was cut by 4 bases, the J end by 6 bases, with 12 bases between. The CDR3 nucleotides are TGTGCCAGCAGCTGGTTGCTATTTTCCGGGGAGCTGTTTTTT. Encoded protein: CASSWLLFSGELFF.

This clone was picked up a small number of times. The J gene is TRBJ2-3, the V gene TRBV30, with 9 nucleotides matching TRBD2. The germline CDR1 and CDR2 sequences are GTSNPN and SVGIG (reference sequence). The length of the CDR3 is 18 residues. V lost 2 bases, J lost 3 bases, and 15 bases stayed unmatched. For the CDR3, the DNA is TGTGCCTGGAGTTCTAGAATCGGCGGGGGGGCGAGAACAGATACGCAGTATTTT. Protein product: CAWSSRIGGGARTDTQYF.

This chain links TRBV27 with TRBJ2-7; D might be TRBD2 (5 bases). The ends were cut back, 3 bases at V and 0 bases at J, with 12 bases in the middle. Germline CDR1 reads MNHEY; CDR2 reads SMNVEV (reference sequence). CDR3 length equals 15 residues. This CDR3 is CASSLFWGDSYEQYF. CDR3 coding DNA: TGTGCCAGCAGTTTGTTTTGGGGAGACTCCTACGAGCAGTACTTC.

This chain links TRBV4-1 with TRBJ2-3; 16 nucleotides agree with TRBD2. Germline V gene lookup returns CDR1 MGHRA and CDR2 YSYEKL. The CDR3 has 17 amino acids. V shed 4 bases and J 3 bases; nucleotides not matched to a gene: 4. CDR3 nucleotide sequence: TGCGCCAGCAGCCCGGGACTAGCGGGAGGGCCGACAGATACGCAGTATTTT. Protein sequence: CASSPGLAGGPTDTQYF.

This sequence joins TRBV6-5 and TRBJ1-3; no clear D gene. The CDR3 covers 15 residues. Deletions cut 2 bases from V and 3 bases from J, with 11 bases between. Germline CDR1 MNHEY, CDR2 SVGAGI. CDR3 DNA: TGTGCCAGCAGTTACGGTCCGAGCTTTGGAAACACCATATATTTT. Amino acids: CASSYGPSFGNTIYF.

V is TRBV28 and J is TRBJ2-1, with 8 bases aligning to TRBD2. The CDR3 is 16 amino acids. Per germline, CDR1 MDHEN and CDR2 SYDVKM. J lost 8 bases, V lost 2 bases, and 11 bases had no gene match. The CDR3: CASSLRGGRLSDEQFF. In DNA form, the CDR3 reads TGTGCCAGCAGTTTACGGGGGGGGAGGCTGAGTGATGAGCAGTTCTTC.

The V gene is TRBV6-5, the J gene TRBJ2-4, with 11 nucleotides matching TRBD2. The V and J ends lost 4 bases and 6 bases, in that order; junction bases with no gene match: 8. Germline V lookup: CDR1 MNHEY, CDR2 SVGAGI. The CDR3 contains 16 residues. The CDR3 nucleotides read TGTGCCAGCAGTTCCTTAGCGGGAGGGCCGAGAAACATTCAGTACTTC. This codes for CASSSLAGGPRNIQYF.

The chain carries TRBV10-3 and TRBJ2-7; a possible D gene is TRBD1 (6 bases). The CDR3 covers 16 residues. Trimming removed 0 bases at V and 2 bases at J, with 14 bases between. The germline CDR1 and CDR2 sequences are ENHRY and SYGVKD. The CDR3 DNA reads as TGTGCCATCAGTGAGTCCGGGCAGGGGACCACCTACGAGCAGTACTTC. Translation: CAISESGQGTTYEQYF.

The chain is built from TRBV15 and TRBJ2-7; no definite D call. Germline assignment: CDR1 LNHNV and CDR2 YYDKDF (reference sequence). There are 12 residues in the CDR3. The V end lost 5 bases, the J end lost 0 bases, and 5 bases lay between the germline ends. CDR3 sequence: CATSSDSYEQYF. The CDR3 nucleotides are TGTGCCACCAGCTCAGACTCCTACGAGCAGTACTTC.

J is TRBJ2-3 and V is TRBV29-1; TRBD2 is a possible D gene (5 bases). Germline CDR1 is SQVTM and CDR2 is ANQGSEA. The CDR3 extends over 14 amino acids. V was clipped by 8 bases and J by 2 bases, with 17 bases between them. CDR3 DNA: TGCAGCCTCACCCCCCCGGGGTTCACAGATACGCAGTATTTT. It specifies CSLTPPGFTDTQYF.

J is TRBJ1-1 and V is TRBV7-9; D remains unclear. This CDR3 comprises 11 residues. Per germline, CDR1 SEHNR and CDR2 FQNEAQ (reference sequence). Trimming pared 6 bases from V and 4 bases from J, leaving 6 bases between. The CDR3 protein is CASRTLTEAFF. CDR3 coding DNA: TGTGCCAGCAGGACACTCACTGAAGCTTTCTTT.

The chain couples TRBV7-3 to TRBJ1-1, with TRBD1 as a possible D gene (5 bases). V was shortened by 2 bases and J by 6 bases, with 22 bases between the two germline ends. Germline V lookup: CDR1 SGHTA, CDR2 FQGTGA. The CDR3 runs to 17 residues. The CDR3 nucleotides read TGTGCCAGCAGCTTACAAGCCCAGTTTACCCGGGGGTCTGAAGCTTTCTTT. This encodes CASSLQAQFTRGSEAFF.

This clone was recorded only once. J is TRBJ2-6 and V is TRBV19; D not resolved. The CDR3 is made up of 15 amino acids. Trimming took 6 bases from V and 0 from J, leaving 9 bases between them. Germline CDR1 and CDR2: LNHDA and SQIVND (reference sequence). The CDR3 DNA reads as TGTGCCAGTAGGACCGTAGCCTCTGGGGCCAACGTCCTGACTTTC. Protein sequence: CASRTVASGANVLTF.

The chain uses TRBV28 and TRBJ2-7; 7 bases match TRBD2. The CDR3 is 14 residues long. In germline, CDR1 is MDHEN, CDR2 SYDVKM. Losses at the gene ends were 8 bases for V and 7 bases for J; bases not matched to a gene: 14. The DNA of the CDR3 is TGTGCCAGCTTTTCCAGCGGGATGACGGGGGAGCAGTACTTC. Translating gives CASFSSGMTGEQYF.

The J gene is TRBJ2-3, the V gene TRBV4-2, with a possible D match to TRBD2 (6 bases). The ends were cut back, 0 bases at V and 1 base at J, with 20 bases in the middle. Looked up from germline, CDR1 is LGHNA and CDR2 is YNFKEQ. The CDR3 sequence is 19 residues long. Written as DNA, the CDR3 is TGTGCCAGCAGCCAAGACGAAAGACTAGTCTCGCAGGGCACAGATACGCAGTATTTT. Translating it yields CASSQDERLVSQGTDTQYF.

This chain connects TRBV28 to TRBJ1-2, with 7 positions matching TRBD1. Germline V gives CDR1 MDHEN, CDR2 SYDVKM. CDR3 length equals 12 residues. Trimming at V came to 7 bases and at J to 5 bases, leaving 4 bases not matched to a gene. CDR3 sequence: CASMRQGYGYTF. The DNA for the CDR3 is TGTGCCAGCATGAGACAGGGTTATGGCTACACCTTC.

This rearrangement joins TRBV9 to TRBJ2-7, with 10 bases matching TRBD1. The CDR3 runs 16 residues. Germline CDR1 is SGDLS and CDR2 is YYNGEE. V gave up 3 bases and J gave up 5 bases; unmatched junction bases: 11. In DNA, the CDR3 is TGTGCCAGCAGCGCGGGACTCGGGACAGGGGTCAACGAGCAGTACTTC. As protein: CASSAGLGTGVNEQYF.